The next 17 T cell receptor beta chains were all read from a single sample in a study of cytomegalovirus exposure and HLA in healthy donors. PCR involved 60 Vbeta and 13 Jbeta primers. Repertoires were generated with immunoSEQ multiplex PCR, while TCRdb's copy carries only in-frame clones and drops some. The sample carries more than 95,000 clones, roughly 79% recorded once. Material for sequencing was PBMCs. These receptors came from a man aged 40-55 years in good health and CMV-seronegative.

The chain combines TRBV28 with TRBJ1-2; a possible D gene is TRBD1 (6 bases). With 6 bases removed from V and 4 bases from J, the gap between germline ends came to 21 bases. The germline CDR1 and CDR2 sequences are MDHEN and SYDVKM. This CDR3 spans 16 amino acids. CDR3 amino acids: CASSRQVFGLVYGYTF. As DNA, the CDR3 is TGTGCCAGCAGCAGACAGGTATTTGGGCTGGTCTATGGCTACACCTTC.

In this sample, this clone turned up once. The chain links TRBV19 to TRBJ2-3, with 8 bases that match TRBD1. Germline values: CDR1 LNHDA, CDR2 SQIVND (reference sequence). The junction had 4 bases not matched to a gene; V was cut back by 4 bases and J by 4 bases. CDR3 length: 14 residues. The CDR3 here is CASSTDRVADTQYF. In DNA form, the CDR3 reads TGTGCCAGTAGTACGGACAGGGTAGCAGATACGCAGTATTTT.

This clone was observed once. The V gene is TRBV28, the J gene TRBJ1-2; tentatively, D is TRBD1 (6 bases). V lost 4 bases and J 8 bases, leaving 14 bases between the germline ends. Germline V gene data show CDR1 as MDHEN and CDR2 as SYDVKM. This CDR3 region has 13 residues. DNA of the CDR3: TGTGCCAGCAGTTCCACCAGGGGACACGGCTACACCTTC. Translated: CASSSTRGHGYTF.

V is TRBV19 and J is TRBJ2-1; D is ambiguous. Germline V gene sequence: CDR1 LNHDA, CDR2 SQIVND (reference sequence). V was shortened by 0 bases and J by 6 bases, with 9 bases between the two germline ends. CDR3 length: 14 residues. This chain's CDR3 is CASSIDQGGNEQFF. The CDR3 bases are TGTGCCAGTAGTATAGATCAAGGCGGCAATGAGCAGTTCTTC.

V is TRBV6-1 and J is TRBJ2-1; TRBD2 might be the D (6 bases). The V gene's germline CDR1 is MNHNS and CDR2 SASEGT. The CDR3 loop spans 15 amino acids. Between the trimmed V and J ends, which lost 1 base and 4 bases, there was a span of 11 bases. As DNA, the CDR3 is TGTGCCAGCAGTGAAGGGGACTGGACTTACAATGAGCAGTTCTTC. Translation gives CASSEGDWTYNEQFF.

CDR3 bases: TGTGCCAGCACCTCCCTGTGGCAGGGGGATACGAGGAACACCGGGGAGCTGTTTTTT. Translating it yields CASTSLWQGDTRNTGELFF. V is TRBV2 and J is TRBJ2-2; 7 bases map to TRBD1. This CDR3 contains 19 residues. V shed 7 bases and J 1 base; nucleotides not matched to a gene: 18. In germline, CDR1 is SNHLY, CDR2 FYNNEI.

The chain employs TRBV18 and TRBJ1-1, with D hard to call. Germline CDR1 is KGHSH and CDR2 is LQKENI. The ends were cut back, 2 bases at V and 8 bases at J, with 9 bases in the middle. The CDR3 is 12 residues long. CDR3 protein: CASSPETSEAFF. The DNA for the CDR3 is TGTGCCAGCTCACCAGAGACAAGCGAAGCTTTCTTT.

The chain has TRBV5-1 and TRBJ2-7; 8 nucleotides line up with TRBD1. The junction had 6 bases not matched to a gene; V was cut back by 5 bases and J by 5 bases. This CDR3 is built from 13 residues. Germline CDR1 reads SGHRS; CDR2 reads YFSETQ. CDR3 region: CASRYTDRDEQYF. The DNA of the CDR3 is TGCGCCAGCAGGTATACGGACAGGGACGAGCAGTACTTC.

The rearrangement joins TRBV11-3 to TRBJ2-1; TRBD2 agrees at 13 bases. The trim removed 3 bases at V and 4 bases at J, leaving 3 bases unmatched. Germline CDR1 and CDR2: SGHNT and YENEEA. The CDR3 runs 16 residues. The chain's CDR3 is CASSFELAGGYNEQFF. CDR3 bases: TGTGCCAGCAGCTTTGAACTAGCGGGGGGGTACAATGAGCAGTTCTTC.

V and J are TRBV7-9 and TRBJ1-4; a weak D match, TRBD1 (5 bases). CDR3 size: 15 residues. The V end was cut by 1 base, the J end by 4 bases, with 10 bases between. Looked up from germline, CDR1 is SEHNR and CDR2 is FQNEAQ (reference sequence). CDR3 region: CASSLGGGGNEKLFF. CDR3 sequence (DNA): TGTGCCAGCAGCTTAGGCGGGGGAGGTAATGAAAAACTGTTTTTT. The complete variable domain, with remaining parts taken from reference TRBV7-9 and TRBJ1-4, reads DTGVSQNPRHKITKRGQNVTFRCDPISEHNRLYWYRQTLGQGPEFLTYFQNEAQLEKSRLLSDRFSAERPKGSFSTLEIQRTEQGDSAMYLCASSLGGGGNEKLFFGSGTQLSVL.

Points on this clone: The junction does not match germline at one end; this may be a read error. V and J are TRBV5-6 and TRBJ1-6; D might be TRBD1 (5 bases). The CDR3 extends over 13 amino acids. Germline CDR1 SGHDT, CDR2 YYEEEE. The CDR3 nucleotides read TGTGCCAGCAGATTGGACACCAATTCACCCCTCCACTTT. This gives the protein CASRLDTNSPLHF.

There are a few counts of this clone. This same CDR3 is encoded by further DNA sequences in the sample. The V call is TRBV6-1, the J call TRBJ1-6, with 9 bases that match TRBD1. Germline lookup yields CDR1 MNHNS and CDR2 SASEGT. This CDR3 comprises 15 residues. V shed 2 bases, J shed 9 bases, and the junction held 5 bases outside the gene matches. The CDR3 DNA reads TGTGCCAGCAGTGAACCGGGACAGGGAACTTCACCCCTCCACTTT. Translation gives CASSEPGQGTSPLHF.

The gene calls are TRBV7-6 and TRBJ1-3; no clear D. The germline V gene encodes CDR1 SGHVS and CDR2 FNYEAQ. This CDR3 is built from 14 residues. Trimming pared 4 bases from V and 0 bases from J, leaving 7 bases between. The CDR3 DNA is TGTGCCAGCAGCTCCGCACTCTCTGGAAACACCATATATTTT. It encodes CASSSALSGNTIYF.

The CDR3 loop is CASSLGGLAGGTDYEQYF. DNA of the CDR3: TGCGCCAGCAGCTTGGGGGGACTAGCGGGAGGAACTGATTACGAGCAGTACTTC. The chain is built from TRBV5-1 and TRBJ2-7; 15 positions agree with TRBD2. Germline V CDR1 and CDR2: SGHRS, YFSETQ. The CDR3 extends over 18 amino acids. After removal of 0 bases from V and 4 bases from J, the junction contained 8 bases not matched to a gene. The full variable domain, with the rest looked up from reference TRBV5-1 and TRBJ2-7, is KAGVTQTPRYLIKTRGQQVTLSCSPISGHRSVSWYQQTPGQGLQFLFEYFSETQRNKGNFPGRFSGRQFSNSRSEMNVSTLELGDSALYLCASSLGGLAGGTDYEQYFGPGTRLTVT.

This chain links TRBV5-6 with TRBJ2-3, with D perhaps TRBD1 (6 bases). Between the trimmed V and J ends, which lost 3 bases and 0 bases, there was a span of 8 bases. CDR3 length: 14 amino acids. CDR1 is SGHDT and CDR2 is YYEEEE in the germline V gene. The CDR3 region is CASSSTGSTDTQYF. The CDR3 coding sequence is TGTGCCAGCAGCTCTACAGGGAGCACAGATACGCAGTATTTT.

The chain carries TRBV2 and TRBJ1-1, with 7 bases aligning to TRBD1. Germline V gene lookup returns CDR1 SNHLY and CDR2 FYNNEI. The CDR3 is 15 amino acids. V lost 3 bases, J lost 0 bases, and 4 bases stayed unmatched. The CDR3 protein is CASSDQGVVNTEAFF. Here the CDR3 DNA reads TGTGCCAGCAGTGACCAGGGGGTGGTGAACACTGAAGCTTTCTTT.

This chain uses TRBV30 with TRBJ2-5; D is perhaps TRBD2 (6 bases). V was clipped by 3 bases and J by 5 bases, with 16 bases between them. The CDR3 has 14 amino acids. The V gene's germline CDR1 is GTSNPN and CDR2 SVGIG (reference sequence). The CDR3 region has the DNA TGTGCCTGGAGCTTACTAGCTCGGGGTGAGACCCAGTACTTC. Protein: CAWSLLARGETQYF.